This TCR beta chain is from a study of blood T cell repertoires in COVID-19. In the original workflow: Nucleated cell number was recorded as an estimate derived from reference gene primer amplification. The data were produced by immunoSEQ multiplex PCR, yet TCRdb's version contains in-frame clones alone and is incomplete. V and J calls and clone size are copied from that table; D and trimming were computed from the DNA. The data show roughly 250,000 clones, with approximately 89% seen just once and 2.5% to 3.5% held by the top ten. The germline V gene encodes CDR1 MDHEN and CDR2 SYDVKM. The CDR3 is made up of 15 amino acids. Trimming left V 1 base short and J 3 bases short, with 10 bases between.

The source material was PBMCs or T cells enriched from blood (not recorded which). This receptor was taken from a woman in her forties who had been exposed to COVID-19. The chain combines TRBV28 with TRBJ1-5, with D possibly matching TRBD1 (5 bases). This CDR3 reads CASSLYRTPNQPQHF. The CDR3 DNA sequence: TGTGCCAGCAGTTTATATAGGACACCCAATCAGCCCCAGCATTTT.